This TCR beta chain was sequenced during a study of T cells in Graves' hyperthyroidism and ophthalmopathy (dated by TCRdb to between 2019 and 2020). Turning to the overall study: Peripheral blood was sampled at the time of initial diagnosis, prior to any treatment. Whether ophthalmopathy could be predicted prospectively was tested in an independent validation cohort made up of 18 to 20 hyperthyroidism patients plus 17 patients who later progressed to ophthalmopathy. The study also compared thyroid tissue and blood T-cell repertoires from several Graves' hyperthyroidism patients. The roughly 100 discovery patients were divided at random into training and test sets in a 7:3 ratio. TCR Vbeta CDR3 sequencing of 135 peripheral blood samples (fewer than 45 ophthalmopathy, 75 hyperthyroidism and roughly 17 progressor patients) is reported in the paper. To identify distinguishing TCR V-J signatures, a discovery cohort of around 98 patients was used, comprising some 45 with Graves' ophthalmopathy and some 60 with stable Graves' hyperthyroidism. After blood sampling, hyperthyroidism patients were treated with methimazole at a starting dose of 30 mg daily, and ophthalmopathy patients were treated with high-dose intravenous methylprednisolone.

What the research found in general, with its limitations: Most expanded thyroid clonotypes (frequency above 0.001) were also detected in blood, suggesting blood repertoires may reflect thyroid immune responses. A model built on a 13 V-J signature distinguished ophthalmopathy from stable hyperthyroidism, reaching 87.88% sensitivity and around 81% specificity in cross-validation and 80%/75% in testing. During validation, the model predicted progression to ophthalmopathy a median of approximately 6.5 months ahead of onset, with almost 71% sensitivity and almost 75% specificity. No statistical method was used to fix the sample size in advance, and group allocation was not hidden from the investigators.

Graves' hyperthyroidism was defined as stable when no progression to ophthalmopathy occurred over 18 months of follow-up. Hyperthyroidism patients were aged 18 to 65 years and newly diagnosed, with disease duration of less than 2 months. The study excluded patients with uncontrolled infections, other autoimmune diseases, pregnancy or lactation. Diagnoses relied on clinical symptoms, serum thyroxine and TRAb, thyroid ultrasound and orbital computed tomography. PBMCs were separated from approximately 10 ml of fresh peripheral blood using Ficoll-Paque density gradient centrifugation. Total RNA was extracted using Trizol reagent, and RNA quality was assessed on an Agilent 2100 Bioanalyzer. The TCR beta CDR3 regions were amplified from the RNA transcripts. The TCR CDR3 was subjected to a first round of RT-PCR using the HTBI primer set and the Qiagen OneStep RT-PCR kit. Libraries were constructed in a second round of multiplex PCR, after which size selection and purification were performed. Sequencing of the libraries was done on an Illumina HiSeq2000 using paired-end 100 bp reads. The study's processing was this. Raw data were processed with SOAPnuke, discarding reads with adapters, uncalled bases, mean Phred below 15, or no exact constant-primer or identifier match. High-quality paired reads were merged using COPE v1.2.5, and each unique nucleotide sequence was defined as a clonotype. MiTCR v1.1 was used to align the clonotypes against IMGT TRBV, TRBD and TRBJ reference segments. The analysis was restricted to V-J combinations with a frequency above 0.0001, which together covered 99.2% of the repertoires. The TCS score was defined as F50 (clonal expansion) divided by E x V (chaos), with BLOSUM62-based TCRdist calculated between CDR3 peptides within each V-J. Welch's t-statistics and random forest reduced some 510 V-J features to 10 to 15, which were used in a naive Bayes classifier (R e1071). Clones were called with MiXCR by TCRdb after fastp trimmed the public reads at Q25, and only in-frame beta chains were retained. Identical CDR3 protein sequences are pooled into one entry, listed with their most common genes and DNA. It is TCRdb's table, rather than the study itself, that gives the V and J calls and clone size. Recorded for this sample are more than 500,000 distinct CDR3 sequences; about a sixth of them occurred a single time. Of the sample, 3.5% to 4% falls within the top ten clones.

This clonotype was detected many times. Its antigen is not yet known. Base qualities are missing; no much larger clone stands one base away. Sequencing used blood. The clonotype was recovered from a woman in her twenties or thirties with Graves' hyperthyroidism.

CDR3 sequence: CASSGRVPYNEQFF. The sequenced DNA: TGTGCCAGCAGTGGCAGGGTCCCCTACAATGAGCAGTTCTTC. The sequence is built from TRBV6-1 and TRBJ2-1; a tentative D call is TRBD1 (5 bases match). Taken from the germline V gene, the CDR1 and CDR2 loops are MNHNS and SASEGT. The cysteine opens and the phenylalanine closes a CDR3 of 14 amino acids. Left in the record is the CDR3 DNA by itself, 42 bases read in frame from the first base. At the junction V is shortened by 4 bases and J by 2 bases, with 9 bases in between.